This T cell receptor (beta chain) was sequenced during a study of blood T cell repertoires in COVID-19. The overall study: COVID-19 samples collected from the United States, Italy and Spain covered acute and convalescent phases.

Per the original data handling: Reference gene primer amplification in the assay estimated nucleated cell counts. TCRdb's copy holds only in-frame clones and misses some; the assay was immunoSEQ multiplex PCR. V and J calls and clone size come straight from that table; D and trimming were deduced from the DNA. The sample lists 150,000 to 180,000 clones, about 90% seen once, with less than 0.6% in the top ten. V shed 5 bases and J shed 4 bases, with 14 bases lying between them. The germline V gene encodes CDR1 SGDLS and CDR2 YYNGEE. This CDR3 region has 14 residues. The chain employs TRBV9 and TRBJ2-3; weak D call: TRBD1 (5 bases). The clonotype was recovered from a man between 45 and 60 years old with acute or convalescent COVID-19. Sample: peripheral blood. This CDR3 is CASSPEGASDTQYF. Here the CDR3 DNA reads TGTGCCAGCAGTCCTGAAGGGGCCTCAGATACGCAGTATTTT.